These T cell receptor beta chains were read from a single sample in a study of blood T cells in healthy people across ages. Each CDR3 protein gets one entry after TCRdb re-called the 5' RACE reads with MiXCR. The sample contains 1 million or so distinct CDR3 sequences, approximately 25% of which appear only once. These data were also filed under a second study, of T cells of mothers and their children.

The material sequenced was blood. These TCRs come from a girl aged 2-10 years in good health. The CDR3 runs from the conserved cysteine through the conserved F or W. The D gene is left open where the match is weak. Rows may omit the clone size; those that give it use once, few, many or a size class.

J,size,D,V,DNA,CDR3
TRBJ2-7,NA,NA,TRBV5-1,TGCGCCAGGAGCCCTGGGGCCGGAGGTCCCTACGAGCAGTACTTC,CARSPGAGGPYEQYF
TRBJ2-5,NA,NA,TRBV12-3/TRBV12-4,TGTGCCAGCAGCCAGCTTCGACGGAACCAAGAGACCCAGTACTTC,CASSQLRRNQETQYF
TRBJ1-1,NA,NA,TRBV29-1,TGCAGCGTTGAAGAGAAGGGTGAAGCTTTCTTT,CSVEEKGEAFF
TRBJ1-4,NA,TRBD1,TRBV29-1,TGCAGCGTTGTAGGGACAGAGAATGAAAAACTGTTTTTT,CSVVGTENEKLFF
TRBJ2-4,few,NA,TRBV4-1,TGCGCCAGCAGCCAGGATTCATCAGGGAACATTCAGTACTTC,CASSQDSSGNIQYF
TRBJ1-4,NA,NA,TRBV6-1,TGTGCCAGCCACGGGTATGGGGATCAACTTAGTGAAAAACTGTTTTTT,CASHGYGDQLSEKLFF
TRBJ1-3,NA,NA,TRBV4-3,TGCGCCAGCAGCCAAGGGACAGACGGAAACACCATATATTTT,CASSQGTDGNTIYF
TRBJ1-1,few,NA,TRBV4-3,TGCGCCAGCAGCCAAGATGGGGAGACCACTGAAGCTTTCTTT,CASSQDGETTEAFF
TRBJ1-1,NA,TRBD1,TRBV12-3/TRBV12-4,TGTGCCAGCAGTGAGACAGGGGCGGGCCGTCGGACTGAAGCTTTCTTT,CASSETGAGRRTEAFF
TRBJ2-5,few,TRBD1,TRBV11-2,TGTGCCAGCAGCCCGCATCGGGACAGCCTTTTAGAGACCCAGTACTTC,CASSPHRDSLLETQYF
TRBJ2-7,NA,TRBD2,TRBV6-1,TGTGCCAGCAGTGTTATAGGGCTAGCGGGGGGATCCTACGAGCAGTACTTC,CASSVIGLAGGSYEQYF
TRBJ2-5,few,NA,TRBV28,TGTGCCAGCAGCCCCTGGGGCGGGGACCCACAAGAGACCCAGTACTTC,CASSPWGGDPQETQYF
TRBJ1-2,many,NA,TRBV5-1,TGCGCCAGCAGCTCAAAATACCGGGACTCTAACTATGGCTACACCTTC,CASSSKYRDSNYGYTF
TRBJ2-5,NA,NA,TRBV21-1,TGTGCCAGCAGCCTCGCGGACAGGGGACGTAGGGAGACCCAGTACTTC,CASSLADRGRRETQYF
TRBJ1-2,NA,NA,TRBV6-6,TGTGCCAGCCGGGACGTATATGGCTACACCTTC,CASRDVYGYTF
TRBJ2-6,many,NA,TRBV7-3,TGTGCCAGCAGCCCGGCGCTCCCTGGGGCCAACGTCCTGACTTTC,CASSPALPGANVLTF
TRBJ2-5,NA,NA,TRBV15,TGTGCCACCAGAGGGGCAGAACAAGAGACCCAGTACTTC,CATRGAEQETQYF
TRBJ1-5,NA,NA,TRBV4-3,TGCGCCAGCAGCCAAGATGCTGGGGAGAATCAGCCCCAGCATTTT,CASSQDAGENQPQHF
TRBJ2-7,few,NA,TRBV29-1,TGCAGCCCCCCCCCTGGCTCTGAAGGGGACGAGCAGTACTTC,CSPPPGSEGDEQYF
TRBJ2-7,NA,NA,TRBV20-1,TGCAGTGCTAGTTGGGGACTCTCCACTGCGGGTGAGCAGTACTTC,CSASWGLSTAGEQYF
TRBJ2-1,NA,TRBD1,TRBV3-1,TGTGCCAGCAGCCAAGAATTTAGGGACAGGGGTCGGGAACATGAGCAGTTCTTC,CASSQEFRDRGREHEQFF
TRBJ2-5,few,NA,TRBV9,TGTGCCAGCAGCGTTTCCTGGGGAGAGACCCAGTACTTC,CASSVSWGETQYF
TRBJ2-7,NA,TRBD2,TRBV5-1,TGCGCCAGCAGCAGACTAGCACATCGATCCGAGCAGTACTTC,CASSRLAHRSEQYF
TRBJ1-2,few,NA,TRBV29-1,TGCAGCGTTGTGTTTAATGGTGGTGGCTACACCTTC,CSVVFNGGGYTF
TRBJ2-5,NA,NA,TRBV20-1,TGCAGTGCTAGCGTCACTGATCAAGAGACCCAGTACTTC,CSASVTDQETQYF
TRBJ1-1,NA,TRBD1,TRBV9,TGTGCCAGCAGCGCCCAGACAGGGTTCGCTGAAGCTTTCTTT,CASSAQTGFAEAFF
TRBJ2-7,NA,NA,TRBV3-1,TGTGCCAGCAGCGGTATTACGGGACACGGTCCCTACGAGCAGTACTTC,CASSGITGHGPYEQYF
TRBJ2-5,NA,NA,TRBV4-1,TGCGCCAGCAGCCTCGTAGGGCTATCAGAGACCCAGTACTTC,CASSLVGLSETQYF
TRBJ1-1,NA,NA,TRBV29-1,TGCAGCGTTGAAAGGGCGGATGAAGCTTTCTTT,CSVERADEAFF
TRBJ1-3,NA,TRBD1,TRBV19,TGTGCCAGTAGTAGGGTCGGGACAGGGGGAAGGAACACCATATATTTT,CASSRVGTGGRNTIYF
TRBJ1-2,few,NA,TRBV6-5,TGTGCCAGCAGTTACCAACCGGACGGTGGCTACACCTTC,CASSYQPDGGYTF
TRBJ1-1,few,TRBD1,TRBV5-1,TGCGCCAGCAGGGACAGGAGGTTGACTGAAGCTTTCTTT,CASRDRRLTEAFF
TRBJ2-1,NA,TRBD2,TRBV5-6,TGTGCCAGCGGACTACTAGCGGGGCTGAACAATGAGCAGTTCTTC,CASGLLAGLNNEQFF
TRBJ2-7,few,TRBD2,TRBV20-1,TGCAGTGCTAGAGATCACGGGACTAGCGGTTCCTACGAGCAGTACTTC,CSARDHGTSGSYEQYF
TRBJ2-7,few,TRBD1,TRBV7-8,TGTGCCAGCAGCCCCGGGACAGGGGGCGGCGAGCAGTACTTC,CASSPGTGGGEQYF